Sequencing of this T cell receptor (beta chain) was carried out in a study of technical replicates of blood from a handful of donors. CDR3 length equals 19 residues. Germline V gene lookup returns CDR1 SGHVS and CDR2 FQNEAQ. Trimming at V came to 10 bases and at J to 0 bases, leaving 14 bases not matched to a gene. Produced via immunoSEQ multiplex PCR; TCRdb's table is partial and in-frame only. The table has roughly 100,000 clones, around 96% seen once. This clone was found once. This clonotype was obtained from a human donor in good health. The sample taken for sequencing was T cells isolated from PBMCs. The chain carries TRBV7-8 and TRBJ2-2; 13 nucleotides match TRBD2. Here the CDR3 reads CATNQGLAGRSANTGELFF. The CDR3 DNA reads as TGTGCCACGAACCAGGGACTAGCGGGACGCTCGGCGAACACCGGGGAGCTGTTTTTT.